The clone carrying this TCR beta chain was detected only a few times. Its antigen is still unknown. This entry belongs to a study of T-cell memory formation after mild COVID-19. Study results and limitations: CD4/CD8 balance held among clones contracting day 15 to 85, and later expanders leaned CD4+.

TCRdb processed the 5' RACE reads anew with MiXCR; each CDR3 protein has one entry. The sample holds 120,000 to 150,000 distinct CDR3 sequences; 11% to 15% are singletons and the top ten take approximately 30%. The CDR3 is 13 amino acids. Germline CDR1 and CDR2: DFQATT and SNEGSKA (reference sequence). Deletions cut 6 bases from V and 0 bases from J, with 9 bases between. Sequencing input: PBMCs or a T cell subset sorted from them (not recorded which). This rearrangement joins TRBV20-1 to TRBJ2-1; the D is unclear. This sequence was found in an adult woman who had mild COVID-19 (a few samples of this study predate the infection). Cell type and time point are not known. The CDR3 DNA reads as TGCAGTGCCCTACTCTCCTCCTACAATGAGCAGTTCTTC. This gives the protein CSALLSSYNEQFF.